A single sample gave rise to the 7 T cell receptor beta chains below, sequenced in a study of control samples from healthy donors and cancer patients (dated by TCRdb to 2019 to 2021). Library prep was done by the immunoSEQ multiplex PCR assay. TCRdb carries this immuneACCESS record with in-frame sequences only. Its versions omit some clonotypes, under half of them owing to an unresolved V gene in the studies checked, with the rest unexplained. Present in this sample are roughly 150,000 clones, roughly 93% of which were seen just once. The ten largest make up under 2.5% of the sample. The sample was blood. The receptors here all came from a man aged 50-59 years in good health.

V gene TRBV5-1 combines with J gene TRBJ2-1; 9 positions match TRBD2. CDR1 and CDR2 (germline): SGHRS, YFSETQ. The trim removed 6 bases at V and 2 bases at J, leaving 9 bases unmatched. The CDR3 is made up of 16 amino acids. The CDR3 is CASTAGSGRTYNEQFF. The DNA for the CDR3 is TGCGCCAGCACCGCCGGGAGCGGGAGGACCTACAATGAGCAGTTCTTC.

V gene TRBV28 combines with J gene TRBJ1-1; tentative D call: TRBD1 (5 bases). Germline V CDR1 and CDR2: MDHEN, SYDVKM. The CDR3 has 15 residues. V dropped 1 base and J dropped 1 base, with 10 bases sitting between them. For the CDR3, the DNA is TGTGCCAGCAGTTTATCCCAGGGAAGGAACACTGAAGCTTTCTTT. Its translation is CASSLSQGRNTEAFF.

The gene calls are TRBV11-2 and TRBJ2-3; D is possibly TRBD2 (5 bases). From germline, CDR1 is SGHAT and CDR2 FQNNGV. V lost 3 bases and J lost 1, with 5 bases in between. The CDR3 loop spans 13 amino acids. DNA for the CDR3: TGTGCCAGCAGCTTTAGCGGCACAGATACGCAGTATTTT. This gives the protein CASSFSGTDTQYF.

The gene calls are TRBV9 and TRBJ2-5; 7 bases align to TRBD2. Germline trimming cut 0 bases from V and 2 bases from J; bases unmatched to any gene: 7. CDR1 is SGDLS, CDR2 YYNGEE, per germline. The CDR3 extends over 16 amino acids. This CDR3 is CASSVGASSGQETQYF. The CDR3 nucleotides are TGTGCCAGCAGCGTAGGAGCGTCTAGCGGACAAGAGACCCAGTACTTC. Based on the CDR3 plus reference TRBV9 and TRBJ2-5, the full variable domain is DSGVTQTPKHLITATGQRVTLRCSPRSGDLSVYWYQQSLDQGLQFLIQYYNGEERAKGNILERFSAQQFPDLHSELNLSSLELGDSALYFCASSVGASSGQETQYFGPGTRLLVL.

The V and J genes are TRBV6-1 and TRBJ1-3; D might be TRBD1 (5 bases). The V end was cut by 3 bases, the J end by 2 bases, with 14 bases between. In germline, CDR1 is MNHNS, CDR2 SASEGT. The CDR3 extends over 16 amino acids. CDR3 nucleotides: TGTGCCAGCAGTGAGGGAAAAGCAGGGACTGGAAACACCATATATTTT. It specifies CASSEGKAGTGNTIYF.

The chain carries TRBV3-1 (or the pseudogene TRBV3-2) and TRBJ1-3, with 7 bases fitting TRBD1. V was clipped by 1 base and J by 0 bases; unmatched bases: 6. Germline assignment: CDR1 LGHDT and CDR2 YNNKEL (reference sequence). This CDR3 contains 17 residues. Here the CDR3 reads CASSQAGQVNSGNTIYF. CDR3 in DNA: TGTGCCAGCAGCCAAGCCGGACAGGTAAACTCTGGAAACACCATATATTTT.

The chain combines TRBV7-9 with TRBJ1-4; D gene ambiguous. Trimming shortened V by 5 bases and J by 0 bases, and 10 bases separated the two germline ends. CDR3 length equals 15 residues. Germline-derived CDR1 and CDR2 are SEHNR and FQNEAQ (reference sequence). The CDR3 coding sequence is TGTGCCAGCAGCCCCCACGGGTCAACTAATGAAAAACTGTTTTTT. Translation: CASSPHGSTNEKLFF.